This TCR beta chain was sequenced in a study of monozygotic twins with inflammatory bowel disease. Regarding the study as a whole: Fewer shared clonotypes with others were found in IBD patients than in healthy twins, especially with disease activity. Backing was not found for a single strong signal or clonotype associated with IBD.

A remark on this clonotype: Its antigen is unidentified.

In eight separate reactions per sample, cDNA was generated. TCRdb re-called the 5' RACE reads, yielding one record per CDR3 amino acid sequence without DNA. The listing records 150,000 to 200,000 distinct CDR3 sequences. This sequence was found in a human donor with ulcerative colitis or Crohn's disease, or a healthy co-twin of an affected twin (not recorded which). Sequenced material: blood.

CDR3 sequence: CASSLRRGPYEQYF. The chain recombines TRBV5-8 with TRBJ2-7; lacking DNA, the TRBD2 call made by TCRdb goes unchecked. CDR1 is SGHTS and CDR2 is YDEGEE in the germline V gene. The CDR3 is 14 residues long.